This is a list of T cell receptor beta chains from one sample in a study of CD8+CD57+ T cells in acquired aplastic anemia. MiXCR was run by TCRdb on the reads, yielding one entry per CDR3 protein. Of over 150,000 distinct CDR3 sequences detected, about 48% appear once; the ten largest clones hold about 12%. Input material: sorted CD4+, CD8+, or CD8+CD57+ T cells (not recorded which) from PBMCs. The receptor set was obtained from a human donor with aplastic anemia. The CDR3 runs from the conserved cysteine through the conserved F or W. The order of the fields is J gene, D gene, V gene, clone size, CDR3 length, CDR3 protein, CDR3 DNA. A D gene is named only where the DNA matches it firmly. Clone size is not always given. Where it is, it says once, few, many or a class for expanded clones.

TRBJ2-1	NA	TRBV20-1	NA	14	CSARRSGPYNEQFF	TGCAGTGCTAGACGTAGCGGCCCTTACAATGAGCAGTTCTTC
TRBJ1-6	TRBD1	TRBV29-1	NA	14	CSARDSTDNSPLHF	TGCAGCGCACGGGACAGCACCGATAATTCACCCCTCCACTTT
TRBJ1-1	TRBD1	TRBV19	NA	16	CASKGTGVVIGTEAFF	TGTGCCAGTAAGGGGACAGGGGTTGTGATTGGCACTGAAGCTTTCTTT
TRBJ2-7	NA	TRBV20-1	many	14	CSAEDLSSSYEQYF	TGCAGTGCTGAAGACTTATCTAGCTCCTACGAGCAGTACTTC
TRBJ1-1	NA	TRBV2	NA	15	CASSWTPGVGTEAFF	TGTGCCAGCAGTTGGACCCCCGGAGTGGGCACTGAAGCTTTCTTT
TRBJ1-2	NA	TRBV19	NA	12	CAARGIHGGYTF	TGTGCCGCGCGGGGCATTCATGGTGGCTACACCTTC
TRBJ2-7	TRBD1	TRBV7-8	NA	15	CASSPRDSPSYEQYF	TGTGCCAGCAGCCCCCGGGACAGCCCCTCCTACGAGCAGTACTTC
TRBJ2-5	NA	TRBV24-1	NA	17	CATSDLLDSLGGETQYF	TGTGCCACCAGTGATTTGCTGGACAGCCTCGGTGGTGAGACCCAGTACTTC
TRBJ2-1	NA	TRBV15	NA	15	CATSLSGFTYNEQFF	TGTGCCACCAGCCTCTCGGGGTTTACCTACAATGAGCAGTTCTTC
TRBJ1-4	NA	TRBV2	NA	13	CASLRDRTEKLFF	TGTGCCAGCCTCCGGGACCGCACGGAAAAACTGTTTTTT
TRBJ2-6	NA	TRBV6-1	few	15	CASSELGTGANVLTF	TGTGCCAGCAGTGAATTAGGGACTGGGGCCAACGTCCTGACTTTC
TRBJ2-5	TRBD2	TRBV11-2	NA	15	CASSPLGGEWETQYF	TGTGCCAGCAGCCCATTGGGGGGGGAATGGGAGACCCAGTACTTC
TRBJ1-5	TRBD1	TRBV19	NA	13	CASATGGNQPQHF	TGTGCCAGTGCAACAGGGGGCAATCAGCCCCAGCATTTT
TRBJ2-1	NA	TRBV29-1	NA	13	CSLVPGAEDEQFF	TGCAGCTTGGTTCCGGGGGCCGAAGATGAGCAGTTCTTC
TRBJ1-1	TRBD1	TRBV11-1	NA	13	CASSLQGGPEAFF	TGTGCCAGCAGCTTACAAGGGGGCCCCGAAGCTTTCTTT
TRBJ1-6	NA	TRBV7-6	many	16	CASSLDPVSNNSPLHF	TGTGCCAGCAGCTTAGATCCAGTCTCTAATAATTCACCCCTCCACTTT
TRBJ2-2	NA	TRBV4-1	many	14	CASSFLMGPGELFF	TGCGCCAGCAGCTTTCTTATGGGGCCCGGGGAGCTGTTTTTT
TRBJ2-3	TRBD2	TRBV20-1	NA	15	CSASLRDYGTDTQYF	TGCAGTGCTAGTCTTCGGGACTACGGCACAGATACGCAGTACTTT
TRBJ2-1	TRBD1	TRBV10-3	NA	13	CAISEVTGAGQFF	TGTGCCATCAGTGAAGTTACAGGGGCAGGGCAGTTCTTC
TRBJ2-5	TRBD1	TRBV9	NA	15	CASSVDRGREETQYF	TGTGCCAGCAGCGTAGACAGGGGACGGGAAGAGACCCAGTACTTC
TRBJ1-1	TRBD1	TRBV7-6	NA	13	CASSAGQGQGAFF	TGTGCCAGCAGCGCCGGACAGGGACAGGGAGCTTTCTTT
TRBJ2-5	TRBD1	TRBV7-3	NA	15	CASSPTGGQEETQYF	TGTGCCAGCAGCCCGACAGGGGGGCAAGAAGAGACCCAGTACTTC
TRBJ1-4	NA	TRBV7-9	NA	13	CASSRTVNEKLFF	TGTGCCAGCAGCCGGACGGTGAATGAAAAACTGTTTTTT
TRBJ2-1	NA	TRBV24-1	NA	12	CATSKGVGEQFF	TGTGCCACCAGCAAGGGGGTGGGTGAGCAGTTCTTC
TRBJ1-3	NA	TRBV15	NA	17	CATSFRRTAEPGNTIYF	TGTGCCACCAGCTTCAGGCGGACAGCAGAACCCGGAAACACCATATATTTT
TRBJ2-1	TRBD2	TRBV19	many	15	CASSLTSGGYNEQFF	TGTGCCAGTAGCCTGACTAGCGGGGGTTACAATGAGCAGTTCTTC
TRBJ2-2	TRBD2	TRBV2	NA	15	CASSLAGVETGELFF	TGTGCCAGCAGTCTAGCGGGAGTGGAGACCGGGGAGCTGTTTTTT
TRBJ2-6	NA	TRBV2	NA	15	CANSEGKAGAYVLTF	TGTGCCAACTCTGAGGGGAAGGCGGGGGCCTACGTCCTGACTTTC
TRBJ1-6	NA	TRBV5-1	NA	16	CASSRRTEGGNPPLHF	TGCGCCAGCAGTCGACGGACGGAAGGGGGGAATCCACCCCTCCACTTT
TRBJ1-5	TRBD1	TRBV19	NA	14	CASSTDRENQPQHF	TGTGCCAGTTCTACCGACAGGGAGAATCAGCCCCAGCATTTT
TRBJ1-1	NA	TRBV29-1	NA	13	CSGGQGWYTEAFF	TGCAGCGGAGGCCAGGGGTGGTACACTGAAGCTTTCTTT
TRBJ1-2	TRBD1	TRBV5-1	many	11	CASGQGDGYTF	TGCGCCAGCGGACAGGGGGATGGCTACACCTTC